This T cell receptor (beta chain) was sequenced during a study of T cells after yellow fever vaccination. Overall study: Fractions of low cell number were prepared using SMART-Seq v4 Ultra Low Input. Points from the study as a whole: Clonotypes shared by both compartments, CD4 and CD8, made up a small share. Weaker in magnitude, the secondary response showed a faster peak on day 5 versus 15. Among primary-vaccination clones, most reappeared after the booster, at roughly 96% for CD4 and around 91% for CD8.

In TCRdb, the 5' RACE reads were re-called with MiXCR into one record per CDR3 protein. The table has about 340,000 distinct CDR3 sequences, 9.5% to 15% seen once. Trimming pared 2 bases from V and 6 bases from J, leaving 11 bases between. The CDR3 length is 14 residues. The germline V gene has CDR1 SEHNR and CDR2 FQNEAQ (reference sequence). Details on this clonotype: Its specificity is not known.

The sequence was obtained from a young man who received the YFV17D yellow fever vaccine. This sample comprised CD4+ T cells sorted from PBMCs, obtained 15 days after the yellow fever booster vaccination. The chain has TRBV7-9 and TRBJ2-1; D is possibly TRBD1 (6 bases). The CDR3: CASSLQGWGNEQFF. The CDR3 DNA follows: TGTGCCAGCAGCTTACAGGGGTGGGGCAATGAGCAGTTCTTC.